A single sample gave rise to the 3 T cell receptor beta chains below, sequenced in a study of blood T cell repertoires in COVID-19. TCRdb's table, derived via immunoSEQ multiplex PCR, lists solely in-frame clones and lacks some. Of a few hundred thousand clones listed, roughly 91% are singletons. Sample: peripheral blood. These receptors were obtained from a man aged 25-40 years with acute or convalescent COVID-19.

The chain employs TRBV3-1 (or the pseudogene TRBV3-2) and TRBJ2-7; 7 nucleotides line up with TRBD2. V lost 4 bases to trimming and J lost 4 bases; unmatched junction nucleotides: 7. There are 14 residues in the CDR3. CDR1 LGHDT and CDR2 YNNKEL come from the germline V gene (reference sequence). As DNA, the CDR3 is TGTGCCAGCAGCCCAAATCGAGCGGGATACGAGCAGTACTTC. Protein sequence: CASSPNRAGYEQYF.

The chain recombines TRBV6-5 with TRBJ1-5, with 7 bases identical to TRBD1. The length of the CDR3 is 15 residues. Trimming took 7 bases from V and 1 from J; bases not matched to a gene: 7. In germline, CDR1 is MNHEY, CDR2 SVGAGI. CDR3 protein: CASTSGQVSNQPQHF. The CDR3 DNA reads TGTGCCAGCACCTCCGGACAGGTGAGCAATCAGCCCCAGCATTTT.

J is TRBJ1-1 and V is TRBV5-1; D possibly corresponds to TRBD1 (6 bases). V was clipped by 2 bases and J by 10 bases, with 15 bases between them. This CDR3 has 13 residues. Germline-derived CDR1 and CDR2 are SGHRS and YFSETQ. The CDR3 reads CASSFGTSLGAFF. In DNA form, the CDR3 reads TGCGCCAGCAGCTTCGGGACATCCCTGGGAGCTTTCTTT. The full variable domain, in which reference TRBV5-1 and TRBJ1-1 provide the parts outside the CDR3, is KAGVTQTPRYLIKTRGQQVTLSCSPISGHRSVSWYQQTPGQGLQFLFEYFSETQRNKGNFPGRFSGRQFSNSRSEMNVSTLELGDSALYLCASSFGTSLGAFFGQGTRLTVV.